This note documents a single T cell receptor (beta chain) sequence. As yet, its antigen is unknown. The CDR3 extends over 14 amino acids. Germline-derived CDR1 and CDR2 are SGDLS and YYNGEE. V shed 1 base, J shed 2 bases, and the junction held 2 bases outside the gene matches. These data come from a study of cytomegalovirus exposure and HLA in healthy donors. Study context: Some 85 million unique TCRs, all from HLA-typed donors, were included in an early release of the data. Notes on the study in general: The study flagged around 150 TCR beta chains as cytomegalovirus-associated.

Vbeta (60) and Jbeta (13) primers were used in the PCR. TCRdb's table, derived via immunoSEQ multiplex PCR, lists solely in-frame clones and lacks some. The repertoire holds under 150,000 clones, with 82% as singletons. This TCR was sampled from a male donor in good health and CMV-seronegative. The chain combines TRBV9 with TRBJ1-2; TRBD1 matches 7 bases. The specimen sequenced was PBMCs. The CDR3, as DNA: TGTGCCAGCAGCGTACAACAGGGGAACTATGGCTACACCTTC. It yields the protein CASSVQQGNYGYTF.